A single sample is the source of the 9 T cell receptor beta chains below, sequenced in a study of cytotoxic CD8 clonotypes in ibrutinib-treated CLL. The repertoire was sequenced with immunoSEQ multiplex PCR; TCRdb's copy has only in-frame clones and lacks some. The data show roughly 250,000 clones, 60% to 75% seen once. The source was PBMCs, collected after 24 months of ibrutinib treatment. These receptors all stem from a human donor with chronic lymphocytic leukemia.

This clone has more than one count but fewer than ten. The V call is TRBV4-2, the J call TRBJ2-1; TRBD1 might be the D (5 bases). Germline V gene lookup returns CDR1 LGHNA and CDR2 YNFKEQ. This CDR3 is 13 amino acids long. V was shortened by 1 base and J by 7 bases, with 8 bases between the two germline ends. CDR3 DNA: TGTGCCAGCAGCCAAGCTCCAGGGAATGAGCAGTTCTTC. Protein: CASSQAPGNEQFF.

The CDR3 loop is CASSPAGGTTGELFF. The CDR3 nucleotides are TGTGCCAGCAGCCCAGCGGGAGGAACCACCGGGGAGCTGTTTTTT. The genes are TRBV7-3 and TRBJ2-2; TRBD2 aligns across 9 bases. Losses at the gene ends were 5 bases for V and 4 bases for J; bases not matched to a gene: 5. Germline loops: CDR1 SGHTA, CDR2 FQGTGA. The CDR3 is made up of 15 amino acids. The whole variable domain, filled in from reference TRBV7-3 and TRBJ2-2, reads GAGVSQTPSNKVTEKGKYVELRCDPISGHTALYWYRQSLGQGPEFLIYFQGTGAADDSGLPNDRFFAVRPEGSVSTLKIQRTERGDSAVYLCASSPAGGTTGELFFGEGSRLTVL.

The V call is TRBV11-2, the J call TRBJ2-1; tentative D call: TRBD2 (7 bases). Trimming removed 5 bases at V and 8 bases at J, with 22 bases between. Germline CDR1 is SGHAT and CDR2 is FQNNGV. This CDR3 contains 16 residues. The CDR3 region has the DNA TGTGCCAGCAGCACTAGGGGGGGGACTGCACCGGATGAGCAGTTCTTC. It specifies CASSTRGGTAPDEQFF. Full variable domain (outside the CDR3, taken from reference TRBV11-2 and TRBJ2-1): EAGVAQSPRYKIIEKRQSVAFWCNPISGHATLYWYQQILGQGPKLLIQFQNNGVVDDSQLPKDRFSAERLKGVDSTLKIQPAKLEDSAVYLCASSTRGGTAPDEQFFGPGTRLTVL.

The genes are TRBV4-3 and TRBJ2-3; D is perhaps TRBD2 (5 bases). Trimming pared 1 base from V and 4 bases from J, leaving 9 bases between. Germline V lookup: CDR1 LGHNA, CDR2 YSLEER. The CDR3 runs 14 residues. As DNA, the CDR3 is TGCGCCAGCAGCCAAGTTTCTAGCTCAGATACGCAGTATTTT. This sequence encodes CASSQVSSSDTQYF.

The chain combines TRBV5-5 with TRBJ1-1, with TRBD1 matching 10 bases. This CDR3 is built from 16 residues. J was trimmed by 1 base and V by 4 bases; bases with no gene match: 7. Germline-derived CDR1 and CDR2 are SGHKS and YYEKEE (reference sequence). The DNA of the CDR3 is TGTGCCAGCAGCATTCGACAGGGGGCGCAGAACACTGAAGCTTTCTTT. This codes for CASSIRQGAQNTEAFF.

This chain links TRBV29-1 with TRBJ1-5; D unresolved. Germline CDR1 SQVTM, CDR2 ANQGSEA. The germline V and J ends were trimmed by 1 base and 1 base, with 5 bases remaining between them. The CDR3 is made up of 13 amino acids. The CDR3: CSVEVESNQPQHF. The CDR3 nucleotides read TGCAGCGTTGAAGTTGAGAGCAATCAGCCCCAGCATTTT.

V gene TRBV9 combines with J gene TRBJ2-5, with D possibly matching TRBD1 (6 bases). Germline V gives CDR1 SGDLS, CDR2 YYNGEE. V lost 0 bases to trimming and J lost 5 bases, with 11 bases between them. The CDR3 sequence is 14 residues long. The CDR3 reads CASSVANRVETQYF. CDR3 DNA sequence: TGTGCCAGCAGCGTAGCTAACAGGGTCGAGACCCAGTACTTC.

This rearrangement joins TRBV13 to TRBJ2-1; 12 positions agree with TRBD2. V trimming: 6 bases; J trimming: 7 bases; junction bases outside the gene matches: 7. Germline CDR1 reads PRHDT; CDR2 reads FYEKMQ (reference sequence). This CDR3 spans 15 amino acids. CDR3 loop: CASSLTSGSSNEQFF. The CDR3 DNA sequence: TGTGCCAGCAGTTTGACTAGCGGGAGCTCGAATGAGCAGTTCTTC.

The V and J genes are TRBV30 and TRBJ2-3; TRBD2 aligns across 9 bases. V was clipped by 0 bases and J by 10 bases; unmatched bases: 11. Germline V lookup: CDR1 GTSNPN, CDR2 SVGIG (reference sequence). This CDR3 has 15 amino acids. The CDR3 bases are TGTGCCTGGAGTGTGAACAGCGGGAGGTCTGGTCCGCAGTATTTT. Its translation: CAWSVNSGRSGPQYF.